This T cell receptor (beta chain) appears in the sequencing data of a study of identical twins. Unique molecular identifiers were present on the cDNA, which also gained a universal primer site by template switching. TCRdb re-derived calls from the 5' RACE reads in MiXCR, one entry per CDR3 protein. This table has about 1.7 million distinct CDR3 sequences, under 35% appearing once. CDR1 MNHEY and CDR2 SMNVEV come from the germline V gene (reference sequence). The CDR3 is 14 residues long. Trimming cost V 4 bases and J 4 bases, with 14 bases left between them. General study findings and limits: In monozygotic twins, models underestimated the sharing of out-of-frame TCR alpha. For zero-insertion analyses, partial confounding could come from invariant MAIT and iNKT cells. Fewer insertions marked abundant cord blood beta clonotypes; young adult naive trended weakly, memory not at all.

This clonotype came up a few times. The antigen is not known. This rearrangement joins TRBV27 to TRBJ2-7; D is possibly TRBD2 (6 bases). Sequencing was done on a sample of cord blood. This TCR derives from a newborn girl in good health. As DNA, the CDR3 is TGTGCCAGCAGTTCGGACGGGGGTTTATACGAGCAGTACTTC. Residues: CASSSDGGLYEQYF.